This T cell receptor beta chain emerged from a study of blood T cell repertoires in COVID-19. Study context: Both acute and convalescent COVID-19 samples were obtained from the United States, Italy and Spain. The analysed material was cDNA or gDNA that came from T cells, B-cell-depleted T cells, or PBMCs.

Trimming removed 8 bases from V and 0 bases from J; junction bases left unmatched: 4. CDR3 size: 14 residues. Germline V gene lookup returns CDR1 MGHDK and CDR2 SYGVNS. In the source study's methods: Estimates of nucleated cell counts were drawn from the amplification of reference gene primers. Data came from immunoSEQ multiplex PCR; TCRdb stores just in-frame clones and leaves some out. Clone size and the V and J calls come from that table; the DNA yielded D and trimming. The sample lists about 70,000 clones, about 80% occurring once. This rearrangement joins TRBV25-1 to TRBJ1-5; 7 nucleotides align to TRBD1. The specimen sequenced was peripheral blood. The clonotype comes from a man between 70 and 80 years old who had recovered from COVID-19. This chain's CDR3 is CASGGTDSNQPQHF. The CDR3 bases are TGTGCCAGCGGCGGGACAGATAGCAATCAGCCCCAGCATTTT.